This T cell receptor beta chain was documented in a study of vaccination and CD4 T cells after COVID-19. Study as a whole: The convalescents, six males and four females, included two who were Hispanic. Overlapping peptides covering the spike proteins of SARS-CoV-2, HCoV-NL63, HCoV-OC43 and HCoV-229E were added to stimulate cells.

This clonotype was seen more than once but under ten times. Its antigen is not known. CD4+ T cells that had been cultured provided DNA sequenced with the Oncomine TCR Beta short-read assay. TCRdb analysed the PCR reads with MiXCR anew, one entry per CDR3 protein. This table has just under 20,000 distinct CDR3 sequences, about 50% appearing once. Treatment noted: approximately nine-day PBMC culture with coronavirus spike peptide pools or control peptides (ViraFEST assay). Notes on the study in general: Median numbers of SARS-CoV-2-reactive clonotypes increased from approximately 23 to 38 (not a significant change).

Trimming removed 6 bases from V and 0 bases from J; junction bases left unmatched: 15. This CDR3 comprises 19 residues. The clonotype was recovered from a human donor with COVID-19. Sequenced input: cultured CD4+ T cells from blood. V gene TRBV12-3 or TRBV12-4 combines with J gene TRBJ1-5, with 9 bases lining up with TRBD1. In DNA form, the CDR3 reads TGTGCCAGCAGCCTGGGACAGGGAATAGGCGGGTATAGCAATCAGCCCCAGCATTTT. This sequence encodes CASSLGQGIGGYSNQPQHF.